The T cell receptor beta chain under discussion was sequenced for a study of blood T cell repertoires in COVID-19. CDR3 length equals 15 residues. J lost 8 bases, V lost 4 bases, and 6 bases had no gene match. Germline loops: CDR1 SGHNT, CDR2 YYREEE (reference sequence). Per the original data handling: The authors estimated nucleated cell counts from reference gene primer amplification. The assay was immunoSEQ multiplex PCR, and TCRdb's table has in-frame clones only and misses some. V and J calls and clone size are copied from that table; D and trimming were computed from the DNA. The top ten hold about 5.1% of the sample, which has a few hundred thousand clones, approximately 85% seen once.

The receptor was isolated from a man aged 45 to 65 with active or convalescent COVID-19. The sequencing input was peripheral blood. The gene calls are TRBV5-4 and TRBJ2-1, with 13 bases matching TRBD2. The CDR3 nucleotides are TGTGCCAGCAGCGCCGGACTAGCGGGAGCTGATGAGCAGTTCTTC. Translating gives CASSAGLAGADEQFF. Complete variable domain (other parts from reference TRBV5-4 and TRBJ2-1): ETGVTQSPTHLIKTRGQQVTLRCSSQSGHNTVSWYQQALGQGPQFIFQYYREEENGRGNFPPRFSGLQFPNYSSELNVNALELDDSALYLCASSAGLAGADEQFFGPGTRLTVL.